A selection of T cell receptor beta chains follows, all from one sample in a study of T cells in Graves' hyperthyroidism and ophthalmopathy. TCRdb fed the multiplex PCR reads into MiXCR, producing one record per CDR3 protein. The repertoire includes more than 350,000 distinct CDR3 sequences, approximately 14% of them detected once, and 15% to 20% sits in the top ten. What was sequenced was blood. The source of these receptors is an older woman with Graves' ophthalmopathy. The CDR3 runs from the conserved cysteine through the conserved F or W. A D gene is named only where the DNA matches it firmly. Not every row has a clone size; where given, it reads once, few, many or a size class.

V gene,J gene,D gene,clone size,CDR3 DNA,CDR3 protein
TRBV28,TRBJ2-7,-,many,TGTGCCAGCAGTTCCGCGGGAACCACCTACGAGCAGTACTTC,CASSSAGTTYEQYF
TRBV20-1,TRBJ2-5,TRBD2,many,TGCAGTGCTAGATTGACTAGCGGACAAGAGACCCAGTACTTC,CSARLTSGQETQYF
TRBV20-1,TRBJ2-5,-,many,TGCAGTGCTAGAGCAACCGGGACCCCTTCGAAGACCCAGTACTTC,CSARATGTPSKTQYF
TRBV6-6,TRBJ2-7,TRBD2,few,TGTGCCAGCAGTTACTCGCCGGGAGGAGAGCAGTACTTC,CASSYSPGGEQYF
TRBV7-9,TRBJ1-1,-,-,TGTGCCAGCAGCTTAGAACATGGGCTCACTGAAGCTTTCTTT,CASSLEHGLTEAFF
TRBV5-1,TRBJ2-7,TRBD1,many,TGCGCCAGCAGCTTGATGGGACAGGGGTTGAACGAGCAGTACTTC,CASSLMGQGLNEQYF
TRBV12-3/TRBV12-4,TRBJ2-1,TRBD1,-,TGTGCCAGCAGTTCTGACAGGGGAGAATACAATGAGCAGTTCTTC,CASSSDRGEYNEQFF
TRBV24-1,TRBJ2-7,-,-,TGTGCCACCAGTGATTGGGATAGCTACGAGCAGTACTTC,CATSDWDSYEQYF
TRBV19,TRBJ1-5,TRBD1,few,TGTGCCAGTAGTACGGGACAGGGTATGGGCAATCAGCCCCAGCATTTT,CASSTGQGMGNQPQHF
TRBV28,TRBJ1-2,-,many,TGTGCCAGCAGTGAGGGGGGGCTTGGCTACACCTTC,CASSEGGLGYTF
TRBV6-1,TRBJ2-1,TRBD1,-,TGTGCCAGCAGTCGGGACAGGGAATCCTACAATGAGCAGTTCTTC,CASSRDRESYNEQFF
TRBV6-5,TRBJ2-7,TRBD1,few,TGTGCCAGCAGTTACACGCGACAGGGGTACGAGCAGTACTTC,CASSYTRQGYEQYF
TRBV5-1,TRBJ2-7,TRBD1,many,TGCGCCAGCAGCACCGGGACAGGGCCCTACGAGCAGTACTTC,CASSTGTGPYEQYF
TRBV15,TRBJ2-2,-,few,TGTGCCACCAGCAGAGGTGGGGTAGCCGGGGAGCTGTTTTTT,CATSRGGVAGELFF
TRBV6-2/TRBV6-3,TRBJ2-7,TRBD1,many,TGTGCCAGCAGTCGCCCCGACAGGGCCTACGAGCAGTACTTC,CASSRPDRAYEQYF
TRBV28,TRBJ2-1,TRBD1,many,TGTGCCAGCAGCCCCACAGGGGGCAGGAACAATGAGCAGTTCTTC,CASSPTGGRNNEQFF
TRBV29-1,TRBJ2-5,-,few,TGCAGCGTCGAACCCACGGGTTACGAGACCCAGTACTTC,CSVEPTGYETQYF
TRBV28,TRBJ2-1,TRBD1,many,TGTGCCAGCAGGCCCCCGGGACAGGGAGAGTTCTTC,CASRPPGQGEFF
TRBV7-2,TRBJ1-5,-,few,TGTGCCAGCAGCTCACAGAAGGGGATCGGTCAGCCCCAGCATTTT,CASSSQKGIGQPQHF
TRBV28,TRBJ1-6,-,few,TGTGCCAGCAGTCCCGACGGGAATTCACCCCTCCACTTT,CASSPDGNSPLHF
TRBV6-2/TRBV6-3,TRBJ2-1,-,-,TGTGCCAGCATCAGGGGGGCTAGCGGAACTTACAATGAGCAGTTCTTC,CASIRGASGTYNEQFF
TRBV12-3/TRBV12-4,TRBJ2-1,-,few,TGTGCCAGCACCATAGGGGCTAGCATCCATGAGCAGTTCTTC,CASTIGASIHEQFF
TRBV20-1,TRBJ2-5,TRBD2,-,TGCAGTGCTAGACGGCGGCTAGCGGGAGTCCAAGAGACCCAGTACTTC,CSARRRLAGVQETQYF
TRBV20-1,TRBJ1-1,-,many,TGCAGTGCTAGAGAGCACAGGGTCGGTGAAGCTTTCTTT,CSAREHRVGEAFF
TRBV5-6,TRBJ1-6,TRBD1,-,TGTGCCAGCAGCCGACCGGGACAGGGCTATTCACCCCTCCACTTT,CASSRPGQGYSPLHF
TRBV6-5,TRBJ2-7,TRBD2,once,TGTGCCAGCAGTTACTCGGGCGGGAGCTCCTACGAGCAGTACTTC,CASSYSGGSSYEQYF
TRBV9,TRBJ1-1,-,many,TGTGCCAGCAGCGTAGGGCAGGGCACTGAAGCTTTCTTT,CASSVGQGTEAFF
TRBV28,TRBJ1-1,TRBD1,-,TGTGCCAGCAGGGACAGGCTGGAGGGCACTGAAGCTTTCTTT,CASRDRLEGTEAFF
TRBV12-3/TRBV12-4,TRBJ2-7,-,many,TGTGCCAGCAGGGAACAGGGTGGAGCAGACGAGCAGTACTTC,CASREQGGADEQYF
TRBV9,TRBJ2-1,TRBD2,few,TGTGCCAGCAGCGCCGCGAGAAGGACTAGCGGTCACAATGAGCAGTTCTTC,CASSAARRTSGHNEQFF
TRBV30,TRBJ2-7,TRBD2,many,TGTGCCTGGAGCCCCGGGACTAGCGGGACCTACGAGCAGTACTTC,CAWSPGTSGTYEQYF
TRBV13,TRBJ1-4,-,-,TGTGCCAGCAGCTTAGCAGGGGAAGGAGATGAAAAACTGTTTTTT,CASSLAGEGDEKLFF